This entry is about one T cell receptor beta chain. Germline V gives CDR1 KGHSH, CDR2 LQKENI. Trimming at V came to 3 bases and at J to 3 bases, leaving 4 bases not matched to a gene. The CDR3 extends over 15 amino acids. In the original processing: Researchers report that nucleated cell counts were estimated from reference gene primer amplification. Sequencing used immunoSEQ multiplex PCR; TCRdb keeps in-frame clones, though not all of them. V, J and clone size are those of that table, while D and trimming were read from the DNA. This table has about 410,000 clones, 86% appearing once. The data derive from a study of blood T cell repertoires in COVID-19.

The material sequenced was peripheral blood. The genes are TRBV18 and TRBJ2-7, with TRBD1 matching over 11 bases. This clonotype was sampled from a woman aged 25-40 years with active or convalescent COVID-19. The CDR3 DNA is TGTGCCAGCTCACCGGGGACAGGGGGAAACTACGAGCAGTACTTC. Amino acid sequence: CASSPGTGGNYEQYF.